The rows below give T cell receptor beta chains drawn from one sample of a study of patients and donors after allogeneic stem cell transplantation. Each CDR3 protein gets one entry after TCRdb re-called the RT-PCR reads with MiXCR. Altogether about 150,000 distinct CDR3 sequences are present, over 30% being singletons, with the ten largest covering around 50%. Material for sequencing was blood, either unsorted or a sorted T cell fraction (not recorded which). The origin of the receptors is a human donor who was either an allogeneic HSCT recipient or a stem cell or donor lymphocyte infusion donor (not recorded which). It is not recorded whose cells these are; they may come from a transplant donor. Each CDR3 is given with its conserved first and last residue. Fields, in order: D gene, V gene, CDR3 length, clone size, J gene, CDR3 protein, CDR3 DNA. A D gene is named only where the DNA matches it firmly. Clone sizes are given selectively: once, few, many, or a class where the clone is expanded.

NA,TRBV10-3,14,few,TRBJ1-3,CAITELSSGNTIYF,TGTGCCATCACCGAACTGAGCTCTGGAAACACCATATATTTT
NA,TRBV7-2,13,NA,TRBJ1-2,CASSLVQSYGYTF,TGTGCCAGCAGCTTAGTACAGAGCTATGGCTACACCTTC
NA,TRBV4-3,16,few,TRBJ1-6,CASSQESRTYNSPLHF,TGCGCCAGCAGCCAAGAGTCCCGGACCTATAATTCACCCCTCCACTTT
NA,TRBV20-1,15,NA,TRBJ1-6,CSARGRGSLNSPLHF,TGCAGTGCTAGAGGGAGGGGCAGCCTAAATTCACCCCTCCACTTT
NA,TRBV6-1,11,few,TRBJ1-1,CASSEMGEAFF,TGTGCCAGCAGTGAAATGGGTGAAGCTTTCTTT
NA,TRBV5-1,16,NA,TRBJ1-3,CASSLGIQHSGNTIYF,TGCGCCAGCAGCTTAGGTATACAGCATTCTGGAAACACCATATATTTT
TRBD2,TRBV20-1,15,NA,TRBJ2-3,CSARQLAGFTDTQYF,TGCAGTGCTAGGCAACTAGCGGGGTTCACAGATACGCAGTATTTT
TRBD1,TRBV12-3/TRBV12-4,14,few,TRBJ1-2,CASSFRGQSYGYTF,TGTGCCAGCAGTTTCAGGGGGCAGAGCTATGGCTACACCTTC
TRBD1,TRBV5-5,16,few,TRBJ1-1,CASSQRQGQGGTEAFF,TGTGCCAGCAGCCAACGACAGGGGCAGGGTGGTACTGAAGCTTTCTTT
NA,TRBV12-3/TRBV12-4,16,few,TRBJ1-5,CASSSDARVSNQPQHF,TGTGCCAGCAGTTCCGACGCCCGGGTTAGCAATCAGCCCCAGCATTTT
TRBD1,TRBV7-2,16,NA,TRBJ1-3,CASSLAGQGVGNTIYF,TGTGCCAGCAGCTTAGCAGGACAGGGGGTCGGAAACACCATATATTTT
NA,TRBV7-3,13,NA,TRBJ1-1,CASSPTLGTEAFF,TGTGCCAGCAGCCCTACTCTGGGCACTGAAGCTTTCTTT
NA,TRBV29-1,13,few,TRBJ2-3,CSVGHKITDTQYF,TGCAGCGTTGGACATAAGATCACAGATACGCAGTATTTT
NA,TRBV20-1,13,few,TRBJ1-2,CSAAVEGIPGYTF,TGCAGTGCTGCCGTTGAGGGGATCCCTGGCTACACCTTC
NA,TRBV9,16,NA,TRBJ1-1,CASSLDDRGANTEAFF,TGTGCCAGCAGCCTCGACGATCGGGGGGCGAACACTGAAGCTTTCTTT
NA,TRBV5-1,14,few,TRBJ1-1,CASSLAGTYTEAFF,TGCGCCAGCAGCTTAGCGGGCACCTACACTGAAGCTTTCTTT